This entry concerns a single T cell receptor (beta chain). The CDR3 is made up of 15 amino acids. Germline V gene data show CDR1 as LNHDA and CDR2 as SQIVND (reference sequence). V trimming: 4 bases; J trimming: 5 bases; junction bases outside the gene matches: 5. Libraries were prepared by immunoSEQ multiplex PCR; TCRdb keeps only in-frame clonotypes and omits some of them. The sample holds roughly 120,000 clones; less than 85% are singletons and the top ten take 12%. This specimen belongs to a study of blood T cell repertoires in COVID-19. Study at large: The analysed material was cDNA or gDNA that came from T cells, B-cell-depleted T cells, or PBMCs.

This TCR derives from an older woman with acute or convalescent COVID-19. Material for sequencing was peripheral blood. The chain recombines TRBV19 with TRBJ1-4; TRBD1 matches at 9 bases. The CDR3, as DNA: TGTGCCAGTAGTAGTTCGGGGACAGGGAATGAAAAACTGTTTTTT. This translates into CASSSSGTGNEKLFF.